The subject of this entry is one T cell receptor (beta chain). This entry belongs to a study of shared clonotypes between healthy human individuals. Germline-derived CDR1 and CDR2 are MGHDK and SYGVNS. J lost 0 bases, V lost 6 bases, and 3 bases had no gene match. The CDR3 has 14 amino acids. The assay was carried out at the deep level. Each cell subset's genomic DNA was divided evenly among several immunoSEQ plates. Clones were read by immunoSEQ multiplex PCR, and TCRdb kept only the in-frame ones, dropping some. The table has a few million clones, over 85% seen once. Donors were healthy HIV-negative adults without recently reported acute infections or vaccinations.

This clonotype was obtained from a man younger than 35 in good health. Some clones in this sample may be carry-over from other donors' samples. The sequenced sample consisted of naive CD4+ T cells from PBMCs. This sample's subset: CD45RA+ positively selected. The gene calls are TRBV25-1 and TRBJ2-7; 9 bases agree with TRBD1. The CDR3 coding sequence is TGTGCCAGCAGGAGACAGGGGGACTCCTACGAGCAGTACTTC. Translated, it gives CASRRQGDSYEQYF.